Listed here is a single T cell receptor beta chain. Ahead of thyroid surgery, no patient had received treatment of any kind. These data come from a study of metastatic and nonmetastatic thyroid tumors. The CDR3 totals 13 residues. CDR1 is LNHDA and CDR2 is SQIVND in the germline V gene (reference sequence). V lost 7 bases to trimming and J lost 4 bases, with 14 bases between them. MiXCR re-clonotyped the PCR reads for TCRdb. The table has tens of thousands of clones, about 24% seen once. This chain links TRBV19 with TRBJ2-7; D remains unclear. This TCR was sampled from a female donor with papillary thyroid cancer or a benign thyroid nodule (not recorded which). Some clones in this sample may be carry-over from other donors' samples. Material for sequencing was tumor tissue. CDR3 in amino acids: CASILSQWYEQYF. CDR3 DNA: TGTGCCAGTATTCTCTCACAGTGGTACGAGCAGTACTTC.